This T cell receptor (beta chain) was identified during a study of blood T cell repertoires in COVID-19. The V gene lost 3 bases and the J gene lost 0 bases, with 14 bases spanning the gap. The CDR3 consists of 16 residues. Looked up from germline, CDR1 is SGDLS and CDR2 is YYNGEE. Produced via immunoSEQ multiplex PCR; TCRdb's table is partial and in-frame only. The sample shows 100,000 to 150,000 clones, under 90% of them seen only once. The source material was PBMCs or T cells enriched from blood (not recorded which). The chain carries TRBV9 and TRBJ2-3, with D possibly being TRBD1 (5 bases). The receptor was isolated from a middle-aged man with acute COVID-19. In DNA, the CDR3 is TGTGCCAGCAGCGCCAGACAGTCACCTAGCACAGATACGCAGTATTTT. Protein product: CASSARQSPSTDTQYF.